This entry describes one T cell receptor (beta chain). Its target is unknown. The source of the sample is a study of cytomegalovirus exposure and HLA in healthy donors. Study summary: The same platform as the roughly 670 first-cohort repertoires was used for the 100 to 150 validation repertoires, a later analysis reported. General study results and limits: Published work reported that the classifier diagnosed cytomegalovirus status with high specificity and sensitivity. The study listed under 200 cytomegalovirus-associated TCR beta chains. As confirmed in vitro, a few CMV-associated chains were specific for CMV antigens.

Trimming removed 3 bases from V and 3 bases from J; junction bases left unmatched: 1. The CDR3 totals 14 residues. CDR1 is MDHEN and CDR2 is SYDVKM in the germline V gene. Measured with immunoSEQ multiplex PCR; TCRdb has only the in-frame clones, and not every one. The sample has some 130,000 clones, 86% seen once. The sequenced sample was PBMCs. V is TRBV28 and J is TRBJ2-7; 11 bases fit TRBD2. This receptor was identified in a man aged 18 to 30 in good health and CMV-seronegative. The CDR3, as DNA: TGTGCCAGCAGTTTGACTAGCGGGGACTACGAGCAGTACTTC. Its protein is CASSLTSGDYEQYF.